Listed below are T cell receptor beta chains from one sample, sequenced in a study of beta chain features in type 1 diabetes. The protocol was immunoSEQ multiplex PCR, while the TCRdb copy is restricted to in-frame clones and leaves out a portion. Of 70,000 to 95,000 clones listed, under 35% are singletons. The specimen sequenced was stem cell memory CD4+ T cells from blood. The receptor set was obtained from a woman aged 18-35 years in good health. CDR3s include the opening cysteine and the closing phenylalanine or tryptophan. Each record gives: CDR3 DNA, CDR3 protein, V gene, clone size, CDR3 length, D gene, J gene. A D gene is named only where the DNA matches it firmly. Clone size is stated in some rows and not others, as once, few, many or a class when expanded.

cdr3_nt: TGCGCCAGCAGCTTGGGGCAGGACTATGGCTACACCTTC
cdr3_aa: CASSLGQDYGYTF
v_call: TRBV5-1
clone_size: NA
cdr3_length: 13
d_call: NA
j_call: TRBJ1-2

cdr3_nt: TGTGCCAGAAGCGCCCCGCGGGGGGGGATGAACACTGAAGCTTTCTTT
cdr3_aa: CARSAPRGGMNTEAFF
v_call: TRBV5-3
clone_size: NA
cdr3_length: 16
d_call: NA
j_call: TRBJ1-1

cdr3_nt: TGTGCCAGCAGCGTAGGTGGGAGGGGCCCCACCAATGAGCAGTTCTTC
cdr3_aa: CASSVGGRGPTNEQFF
v_call: TRBV9
clone_size: few
cdr3_length: 16
d_call: TRBD2
j_call: TRBJ2-1

cdr3_nt: TGTGCCAGCAGCCCCCAAACTCTGGGAAACACCATATATTTT
cdr3_aa: CASSPQTLGNTIYF
v_call: TRBV9
clone_size: NA
cdr3_length: 14
d_call: NA
j_call: TRBJ1-3

cdr3_nt: TGCGCCAGCAGAACCGGGACAGGGGGCTTCTCCTACGAGCAGTACTTC
cdr3_aa: CASRTGTGGFSYEQYF
v_call: TRBV5-1
clone_size: NA
cdr3_length: 16
d_call: TRBD1
j_call: TRBJ2-7

cdr3_nt: TGTGCCTGGAGTGTTGGCCTAGGGGCTAATGAAAAACTGTTTTTT
cdr3_aa: CAWSVGLGANEKLFF
v_call: TRBV30
clone_size: NA
cdr3_length: 15
d_call: NA
j_call: TRBJ1-4

cdr3_nt: TGTGCCACCAGGACTAGCGGAGTTTACGAGCAGTACTTC
cdr3_aa: CATRTSGVYEQYF
v_call: TRBV15
clone_size: NA
cdr3_length: 13
d_call: TRBD2
j_call: TRBJ2-7

cdr3_nt: TGTGCCAGCTCACCACCGGGACTACCAACTTACAATGAGCAGTTCTTC
cdr3_aa: CASSPPGLPTYNEQFF
v_call: TRBV18
clone_size: NA
cdr3_length: 16
d_call: TRBD2
j_call: TRBJ2-1

cdr3_nt: TGCGCCAGCAGCCGTTCCGACAGGGGGAGAGGAACTGAAGCTTTCTTT
cdr3_aa: CASSRSDRGRGTEAFF
v_call: TRBV5-1
clone_size: few
cdr3_length: 16
d_call: TRBD1
j_call: TRBJ1-1

cdr3_nt: TGTGCCAGCAGCCCAATTAGGGGGCCCGAGACCCAGTACTTC
cdr3_aa: CASSPIRGPETQYF
v_call: TRBV14
clone_size: NA
cdr3_length: 14
d_call: TRBD1
j_call: TRBJ2-5

cdr3_nt: TGTGCCAGCTCACCAAACGGAGCCAAAAACATTCAGTACTTC
cdr3_aa: CASSPNGAKNIQYF
v_call: TRBV18
clone_size: NA
cdr3_length: 14
d_call: NA
j_call: TRBJ2-4

cdr3_nt: TGTGCCAGCAGCGTCGGTACGGGTTTCGACGGGGAAAAACTGTTTTTT
cdr3_aa: CASSVGTGFDGEKLFF
v_call: TRBV9
clone_size: few
cdr3_length: 16
d_call: NA
j_call: TRBJ1-4

cdr3_nt: TGTGCCAGCAGCCAAGGGACTAGCCCTTACAATGAGCAGTTCTTC
cdr3_aa: CASSQGTSPYNEQFF
v_call: TRBV14
clone_size: many
cdr3_length: 15
d_call: TRBD2
j_call: TRBJ2-1

cdr3_nt: TGTGCCAGCAGCCCGGACCCGGAGGGGGAGCAGTACTTC
cdr3_aa: CASSPDPEGEQYF
v_call: TRBV5-4
clone_size: few
cdr3_length: 13
d_call: NA
j_call: TRBJ2-7

cdr3_nt: TGCGCCAGCAGCCCGGGACAGGGAAGCAACACCATATATTTT
cdr3_aa: CASSPGQGSNTIYF
v_call: TRBV4-1
clone_size: NA
cdr3_length: 14
d_call: TRBD1
j_call: TRBJ1-3

cdr3_nt: TGTGCCACCAGCAGAGAGGCGGGAGCTCACACAGATACGCAGTATTTT
cdr3_aa: CATSREAGAHTDTQYF
v_call: TRBV15
clone_size: few
cdr3_length: 16
d_call: TRBD2
j_call: TRBJ2-3

cdr3_nt: TGTGCCAGCAGCCCGAGGGGACAAGTCGGGGAGCTGTTTTTT
cdr3_aa: CASSPRGQVGELFF
v_call: TRBV7-3
clone_size: NA
cdr3_length: 14
d_call: NA
j_call: TRBJ2-2

cdr3_nt: TGTGCCAGCTCAGCGGGGAGCTCTGGGGCCAACGTCCTGACTTTC
cdr3_aa: CASSAGSSGANVLTF
v_call: TRBV19
clone_size: NA
cdr3_length: 15
d_call: TRBD2
j_call: TRBJ2-6

cdr3_nt: TGCGCCAGCAGCCAAGTATCCGGGAACACCATATATTTT
cdr3_aa: CASSQVSGNTIYF
v_call: TRBV4-1
clone_size: NA
cdr3_length: 13
d_call: NA
j_call: TRBJ1-3

cdr3_nt: TGTGCCAGCAGCCAATCGGACTCTCGAGCTAACTATGGCTACACCTTC
cdr3_aa: CASSQSDSRANYGYTF
v_call: TRBV14
clone_size: once
cdr3_length: 16
d_call: NA
j_call: TRBJ1-2

cdr3_nt: TGTGCCAGCAGCTTGAGCGGTGGCTACACCTTC
cdr3_aa: CASSLSGGYTF
v_call: TRBV7-9
clone_size: NA
cdr3_length: 11
d_call: NA
j_call: TRBJ1-2

cdr3_nt: TGTGCCAGCAGCCACCGGGGAGCGGGGGCGAACACCGGGGAGCTGTTTTTT
cdr3_aa: CASSHRGAGANTGELFF
v_call: TRBV5-8
clone_size: NA
cdr3_length: 17
d_call: TRBD2
j_call: TRBJ2-2

cdr3_nt: TGTGCCAGTAGTATTGGTGCTAGCGAGACAGATACGCAGTATTTT
cdr3_aa: CASSIGASETDTQYF
v_call: TRBV19
clone_size: NA
cdr3_length: 15
d_call: NA
j_call: TRBJ2-3

cdr3_nt: TGCAGCTCGGGACAGGTCGAGACCCAGTACTTC
cdr3_aa: CSSGQVETQYF
v_call: TRBV29-1
clone_size: many
cdr3_length: 11
d_call: TRBD1
j_call: TRBJ2-5

cdr3_nt: TGTGCCAGCAGTTCGGGGGACATTCAGTACTTC
cdr3_aa: CASSSGDIQYF
v_call: TRBV6-5
clone_size: few
cdr3_length: 11
d_call: NA
j_call: TRBJ2-4